The 7 T cell receptor beta chains reported below all come from one sample, sequenced in a study of human T cells and chemical hapten exposure. TCRdb re-analysed the RACE reads in MiXCR, keeping a single row per CDR3 protein. Of about 80,000 distinct CDR3 sequences listed, 14% are singletons. As for time point: pre-sensitization, week 0. Treatment noted: therapeutic diphenylcyclopropenone sensitization with weekly scalp DPC. The sample in question was whole blood, obtained in connection with sensitization to the hapten diphenylcyclopropenone (DPC). The source of these receptors is a woman in her fifties or sixties with alopecia areata. Some clones in this sample may be carry-over from other donors' samples.

The chain uses TRBV5-1 and TRBJ2-7; no clear D. This CDR3 comprises 14 residues. Germline V lookup: CDR1 SGHRS, CDR2 YFSETQ. V lost 1 base, J lost 2 bases, and 10 bases lay in between. CDR3 nucleotides: TGCGCCAGCAGCTTGTTTGACGGTCCCTACGAGCAGTACTTC. Its protein is CASSLFDGPYEQYF.

This chain links TRBV27 with TRBJ1-6, with D maybe TRBD1 (6 bases). Between the trimmed V and J ends, which lost 5 bases and 9 bases, there was a span of 11 bases. Germline V gene sequence: CDR1 MNHEY, CDR2 SMNVEV (reference sequence). CDR3 length: 13 residues. The CDR3 region is CASSPDRFSPLHF. The CDR3 DNA follows: TGTGCCAGCAGTCCGGACAGATTTTCACCCCTCCACTTT.

J is TRBJ2-4 and V is TRBV9; 13 bases are a match to TRBD2. Trimming took 7 bases from V and 7 from J; bases not matched to a gene: 14. Germline assignment: CDR1 SGDLS and CDR2 YYNGEE. There are 17 residues in the CDR3. The CDR3 loop reads CASGGTSGTKAVNIQYF. The CDR3, as DNA: TGTGCCAGCGGGGGGACTAGCGGGACGAAAGCGGTGAACATTCAGTACTTC.

This clonotype was observed a handful of times. The gene calls are TRBV20-1 and TRBJ1-1; D is unresolved. In germline, CDR1 is DFQATT, CDR2 SNEGSKA (reference sequence). CDR3 length: 14 residues. Trimming took off 2 bases at V and 5 bases at J, with 15 bases between the two ends. The CDR3, as DNA: TGCAGTGCTAGAAGGGCTTACGGTGCGACTGAAGCTTTCTTT. Its protein product is CSARRAYGATEAFF.

This clonotype was picked up a small number of times. V gene TRBV20-1 combines with J gene TRBJ2-5; the D gene is possibly TRBD2 (7 bases). The CDR3 totals 14 residues. Germline V gene lookup returns CDR1 DFQATT and CDR2 SNEGSKA (reference sequence). The V end was cut by 0 bases, the J end by 6 bases, with 14 bases between. The CDR3 DNA reads TGCAGTGCTAGAGATCCATCGGGGGGCCAGACCCAGTACTTC. It is translated as CSARDPSGGQTQYF.

The chain uses TRBV5-4 and TRBJ2-7, with D unclear. V was pared by 0 bases and J by 3 bases, with 7 bases between. There are 13 residues in the CDR3. Germline V gene sequence: CDR1 SGHNT, CDR2 YYREEE (reference sequence). The CDR3 region is CASSLVGNYEQYF. CDR3 coding DNA: TGTGCCAGCAGCTTGGTCGGTAACTACGAGCAGTACTTC. Full variable domain (outside the CDR3, taken from reference TRBV5-4 and TRBJ2-7): ETGVTQSPTHLIKTRGQQVTLRCSSQSGHNTVSWYQQALGQGPQFIFQYYREEENGRGNFPPRFSGLQFPNYSSELNVNALELDDSALYLCASSLVGNYEQYFGPGTRLTVT.

This clonotype came up many times. The chain links TRBV10-3 to TRBJ1-2; 7 nucleotides match TRBD1. Germline CDR1 is ENHRY and CDR2 is SYGVKD. This CDR3 spans 14 amino acids. With 5 bases clipped from V and 5 bases from J, the junction kept 8 bases outside the gene matches. The CDR3 loop is CAISPGQLSYGYTF. CDR3 nucleotide sequence: TGTGCCATCAGTCCGGGACAGCTTTCGTATGGCTACACCTTC.